Sequencing of this T cell receptor (beta chain) was carried out in a study of lymphopenia after photon versus proton radiotherapy. Study findings and constraints: Oligoclonal CD8+ Temra expansion after nadir drove photon patients' diversity drop.

Generated by immunoSEQ multiplex PCR, the TCRdb table keeps only in-frame clones and is missing some. This table has about 16,000 clones, approximately 90% appearing once. A few counts support this clone. Its antigen is unidentified. The germline V gene encodes CDR1 SGHRS and CDR2 YFSETQ. Trimming shortened V by 4 bases and J by 2 bases, and 16 bases separated the two germline ends. CDR3 size: 15 residues. The rearrangement joins TRBV5-1 to TRBJ2-7; the D gene could be TRBD1 or TRBD2 (5 bases each). The receptor's source is a man aged 65-85 years with pancreatic cancer. This material consisted of peripheral blood, taken from a patient treated with proton-based radiotherapy. Here the CDR3 DNA reads TGCGCCAGCAGCCCGGGGCCCCCTTCAACCTACGAGCAGTACTTC. It yields the protein CASSPGPPSTYEQYF.